This T cell receptor (beta chain) was sequenced during a study of T cell responses to AZD1222 COVID-19 vaccine. V gave up 3 bases and J gave up 7 bases; unmatched junction bases: 10. CDR1 MNHNS and CDR2 SASEGT come from the germline V gene. This CDR3 is 16 amino acids long. Here immunoSEQ multiplex PCR was the method, and the copy in TCRdb shows in-frame clones only, minus some. This sample has some 140,000 clones, with over 90% found just once. The specimen comprised peripheral blood, sampled on day 0 of AZD1222 vaccination. V and J are TRBV6-1 and TRBJ1-4, with TRBD1 identical over 8 bases. This TCR was recovered from an adult in good health. This CDR3 reads CASSDGTGTGSEKLFF. CDR3 sequence (DNA): TGTGCCAGCAGTGATGGAACCGGGACAGGTAGTGAAAAACTGTTTTTT.